Following are 11 T cell receptor beta chains from one sample sequenced in a study of blood T cell repertoires in COVID-19. Generated by immunoSEQ multiplex PCR, the TCRdb table keeps only in-frame clones and is missing some. The sample holds about 320,000 clones; 75% to 90% are singletons and the top ten take less than 6.5%. The specimen was PBMCs or T cells enriched from blood (not recorded which). The receptors were sampled from a young man who had recovered from COVID-19.

The CDR3 loop is CASSLGRLGQPQHF. The CDR3 nucleotides read TGTGCCAGCAGCTTAGGAAGGCTAGGACAGCCCCAGCATTTT. The chain is built from TRBV28 and TRBJ1-5; no clear D gene. Germline lookup yields CDR1 MDHEN and CDR2 SYDVKM. The V gene lost 6 bases and the J gene lost 7 bases, with 16 bases spanning the gap. The CDR3 sequence is 14 residues long.

This rearrangement joins TRBV7-9 to TRBJ2-7; tentatively, D is TRBD2 (7 bases). CDR3 length: 16 amino acids. Per the germline V gene, CDR1 is SEHNR and CDR2 is FQNEAQ (reference sequence). V dropped 7 bases and J dropped 0 bases, with 19 bases sitting between them. The chain's CDR3 is CASTGRGRRSSYEQYF. CDR3 DNA sequence: TGTGCCAGCACCGGGCGGGGGCGGAGAAGCTCCTACGAGCAGTACTTC.

The chain couples TRBV6-5 to TRBJ2-4; 10 positions agree with TRBD1. Germline values: CDR1 MNHEY, CDR2 SVGAGI. V dropped 2 bases and J dropped 3; count of bases not matched to a gene: 1. This CDR3 is built from 15 residues. CDR3 sequence: CASSYRDRGKNIQYF. CDR3 DNA sequence: TGTGCCAGCAGTTACCGGGACAGGGGCAAAAACATTCAGTACTTC.

V usage is TRBV10-3 and J usage is TRBJ2-3; D is undetermined. Per the germline V gene, CDR1 is ENHRY and CDR2 is SYGVKD. The CDR3 has 15 residues. With 3 bases removed from V and 4 bases from J, the gap between germline ends came to 14 bases. DNA for the CDR3: TGTGCCATCAGTGAAAGAATAAGCCGATCAGATACGCAGTATTTT. Its protein product is CAISERISRSDTQYF.

In regard to this clone: One junction end does not reproduce the germline sequence, and a read error may be involved. The chain combines TRBV3-1 (or the pseudogene TRBV3-2) with TRBJ2-1; the D gene is possibly TRBD2 (5 bases). CDR1 LGHDT and CDR2 YNNKEL come from the germline V gene (reference sequence). The CDR3 totals 12 residues. The CDR3 bases are TGTGCCAGCAGCCAAGGAAGCCTTAGGGAGCTCTTC. Its protein product is CASSQGSLRELF.

This sequence joins TRBV3-1 (or the pseudogene TRBV3-2) and TRBJ2-2; 12 bases agree with TRBD2. Germline assignment: CDR1 LGHDT and CDR2 YNNKEL (reference sequence). The V and J ends lost 1 base and 6 bases, in that order; junction bases with no gene match: 0. This CDR3 has 15 amino acids. CDR3 DNA sequence: TGTGCCAGCAGCCAAGGACTAGCGGGGGCCGGGGAGCTGTTTTTT. This translates into CASSQGLAGAGELFF.

This rearrangement joins TRBV5-1 to TRBJ1-4; a possible D gene is TRBD1 (5 bases). The CDR3 contains 15 residues. V dropped 1 base and J dropped 4 bases, with 11 bases sitting between them. The germline V gene encodes CDR1 SGHRS and CDR2 YFSETQ. Here the CDR3 reads CASSLWGELNEKLFF. The CDR3 nucleotides read TGCGCCAGCAGCTTGTGGGGGGAGCTTAATGAAAAACTGTTTTTT.

The rearrangement uses TRBV6-2 or TRBV6-3 and TRBJ2-5; 9 bases are shared with TRBD2. The CDR3 sequence is 15 residues long. CDR1 and CDR2 (germline): MNHEY, SVGEGT. V was clipped by 0 bases and J by 7 bases; unmatched bases: 6. CDR3 in amino acids: CASSYSAGGFGTQYF. The CDR3 region has the DNA TGTGCCAGCAGTTACTCTGCGGGGGGGTTTGGGACCCAGTACTTC.

The V call is TRBV9, the J call TRBJ1-2; TRBD1 aligns across 11 bases. CDR1 and CDR2 (germline): SGDLS, YYNGEE. V dropped 0 bases and J dropped 5; count of bases not matched to a gene: 3. This CDR3 has 15 amino acids. The CDR3: CASSVVGTGGYGYTF. The CDR3 nucleotides are TGTGCCAGCAGCGTAGTAGGGACAGGGGGGTATGGCTACACCTTC. The whole variable domain, filled in from reference TRBV9 and TRBJ1-2, reads DSGVTQTPKHLITATGQRVTLRCSPRSGDLSVYWYQQSLDQGLQFLIQYYNGEERAKGNILERFSAQQFPDLHSELNLSSLELGDSALYFCASSVVGTGGYGYTFGSGTRLTVV.

The rearrangement uses TRBV7-2 and TRBJ2-1; 10 nucleotides line up with TRBD2. CDR3 length equals 15 residues. J lost 4 bases, V lost 6 bases, and 6 bases had no gene match. CDR1 and CDR2 (germline): SGHTA, FQGNSA. CDR3 sequence (DNA): TGTGCCAGCAGTCTTAGCGGGGGGCATTACAATGAGCAGTTCTTC. It yields the protein CASSLSGGHYNEQFF. Looking up the rest from reference TRBV7-2 and TRBJ2-1 gives the full variable domain: GAGVSQSPSNKVTEKGKDVELRCDPISGHTALYWYRQSLGQGLEFLIYFQGNSAPDKSGLPSDRFSAERTGGSVSTLTIQRTQQEDSAVYLCASSLSGGHYNEQFFGPGTRLTVL.

The genes are TRBV9 and TRBJ1-2; D ambiguous. V gave up 3 bases and J gave up 0 bases, with 9 bases separating them. The germline V gene has CDR1 SGDLS and CDR2 YYNGEE. The CDR3 totals 14 residues. This CDR3 is CASSAQTSNYGYTF. Written as DNA, the CDR3 is TGTGCCAGCAGCGCTCAGACTTCTAACTATGGCTACACCTTC.